This T cell receptor (beta chain) was obtained from a study of CD8+ T cells in alopecia areata. Study-level background: Oral tofacitinib, 5 to 10 mg twice daily, was given in an open-label trial. Treatment with tofacitinib (6 to 18 months) was followed by 6 months off drug.

Following extraction, RNA underwent reverse transcription to cDNA, which served as the sequencing template. The data were produced by immunoSEQ multiplex PCR, yet TCRdb's version contains in-frame clones alone and is incomplete. The repertoire consists of around 120,000 clones, with about two fifths occurring once and the leading ten covering 3.1%. Lesional scalp punch biopsies and peripheral blood came from alopecia areata patients. Germline CDR1 reads GTSNPN; CDR2 reads SVGIG (reference sequence). CDR3 length equals 12 residues. The ends were cut back, 5 bases at V and 2 bases at J, with 8 bases in the middle.

The receptor was derived from a human donor with alopecia areata. Sequencing input: CD4+ T cells sorted from blood. V is TRBV30 and J is TRBJ2-3, with a weak D call TRBD1 (5 bases). The CDR3 sequence is CAWGASTDTQYF. The CDR3 nucleotides read TGTGCCTGGGGGGCCTCCACAGATACGCAGTATTTT.